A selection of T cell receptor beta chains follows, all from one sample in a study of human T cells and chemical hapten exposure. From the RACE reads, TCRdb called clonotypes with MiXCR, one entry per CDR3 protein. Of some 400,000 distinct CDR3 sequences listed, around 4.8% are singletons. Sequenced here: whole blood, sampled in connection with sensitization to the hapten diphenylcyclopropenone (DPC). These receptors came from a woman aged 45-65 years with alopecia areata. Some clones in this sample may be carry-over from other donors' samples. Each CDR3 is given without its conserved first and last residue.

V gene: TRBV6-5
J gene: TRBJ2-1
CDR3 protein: ASSYSTSGGFF

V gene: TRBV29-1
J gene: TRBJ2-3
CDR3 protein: SASPRPGFSTDTQY

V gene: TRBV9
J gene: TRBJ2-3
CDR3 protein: ASSVSAGGREDTQY

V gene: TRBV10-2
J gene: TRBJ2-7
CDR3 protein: ASSASTGGTYEQY

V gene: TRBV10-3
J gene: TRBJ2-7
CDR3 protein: AISGNPNSYEQY

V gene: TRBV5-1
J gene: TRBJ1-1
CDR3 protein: ASSSWHRGQNTEAF

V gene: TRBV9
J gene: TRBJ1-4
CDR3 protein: ASSQTRGIGTNEKLF

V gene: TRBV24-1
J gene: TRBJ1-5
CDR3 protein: ATSDWTGDGNQPQH

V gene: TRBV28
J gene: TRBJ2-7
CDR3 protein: ASRIQGLENEQY

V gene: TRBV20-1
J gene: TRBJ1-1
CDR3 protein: SARGGQKAF

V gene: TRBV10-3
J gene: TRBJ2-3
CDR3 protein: AISRLASTDTQY

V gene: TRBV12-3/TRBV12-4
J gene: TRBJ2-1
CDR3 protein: ASSVGLAGGNEQF

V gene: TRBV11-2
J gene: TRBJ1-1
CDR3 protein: ASSLGQVNTEAF

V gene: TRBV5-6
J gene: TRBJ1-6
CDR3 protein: ASSLGTSSYNSPLH

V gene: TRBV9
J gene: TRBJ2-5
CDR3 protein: ASSVAPTSGELGTQY

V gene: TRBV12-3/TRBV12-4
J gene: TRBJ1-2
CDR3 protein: ASSATVNYGYT